This T cell receptor beta chain was captured in a study of cytomegalovirus exposure and HLA in healthy donors. Germline loops: CDR1 GTSNPN, CDR2 SVGIG (reference sequence). Trimming at V came to 0 bases and at J to 8 bases, leaving 9 bases not matched to a gene. There are 15 residues in the CDR3. Generated by immunoSEQ multiplex PCR, the TCRdb table keeps only in-frame clones and is missing some. The sample yields approximately 150,000 clones, roughly nine tenths seen once. Findings and caveats of the study: While the bulk of TCR sequences proved rare, some public TCRs turned up in many donors. Cytomegalovirus association was assigned to about 150 TCR beta chains.

In regard to this clone: Antigen: not known.

This receptor was identified in a woman between 18 and 30 years old in good health and CMV-seropositive. The chain is built from TRBV30 and TRBJ2-1, with TRBD2 matching over 8 bases. The sequencing sample was made of PBMCs. In DNA form, the CDR3 reads TGTGCCTGGAGTGTCGGGGGGGGCGGCTTGGATGAGCAGTTCTTC. It codes for CAWSVGGGGLDEQFF. The full variable domain, with the rest looked up from reference TRBV30 and TRBJ2-1, is SQTIHQWPATLVQPVGSPLSLECTVEGTSNPNLYWYRQAAGRGLQLLFYSVGIGQISSEVPQNLSASRPQDRQFILSSKKLLLSDSGFYLCAWSVGGGGLDEQFFGPGTRLTVL.